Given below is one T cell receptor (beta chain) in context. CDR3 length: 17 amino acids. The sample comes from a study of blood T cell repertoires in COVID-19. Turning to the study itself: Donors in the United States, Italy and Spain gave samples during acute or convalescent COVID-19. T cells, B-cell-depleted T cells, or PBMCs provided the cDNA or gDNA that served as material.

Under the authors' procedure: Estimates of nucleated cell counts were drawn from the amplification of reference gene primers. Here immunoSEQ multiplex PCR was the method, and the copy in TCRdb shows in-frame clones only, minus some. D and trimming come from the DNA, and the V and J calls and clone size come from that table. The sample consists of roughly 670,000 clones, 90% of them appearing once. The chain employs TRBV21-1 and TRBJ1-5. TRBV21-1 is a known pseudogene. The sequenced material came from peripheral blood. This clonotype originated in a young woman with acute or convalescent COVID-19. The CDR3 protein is CASSKPRCQRSNQPQHF. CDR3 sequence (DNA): TGTGCCAGCAGCAAACCAAGATGCCAGCGTAGCAATCAGCCCCAGCATTTT.